This TCR beta chain was obtained from a study of cytotoxic CD8 clonotypes in ibrutinib-treated CLL. Looking at the study overall: Response samples were drawn at a median of approximately 11 months of treatment, range 6 to 36.

Whole-study results and caveats: On treatment, the uncommon public clonotypes contracted or remained stable. Clonality (at baseline) was higher than in age-matched healthy donors and tracked circulating CD8+ T-cell counts.

As for this clone: No antigen is known for it.

Method: immunoSEQ multiplex PCR; TCRdb's copy keeps in-frame clones and lacks some. This sample yields about 19,000 clones, of which roughly 80% are seen a single time; around 5% belongs to the top ten. The germline CDR1 and CDR2 sequences are MDHEN and SYDVKM. Trimming pared 9 bases from V and 9 bases from J, leaving 17 bases between. This CDR3 spans 12 amino acids. V is TRBV28 and J is TRBJ1-2, with D perhaps TRBD1 (5 bases). This TCR was recovered from a human donor with chronic lymphocytic leukemia. This specimen consisted of PBMCs, obtained before ibrutinib treatment. The CDR3 loop reads CASHPGGRSYTF. In nucleotides, the CDR3 is TGTGCCAGTCATCCCGGGGGGAGAAGCTACACCTTC.